This T cell receptor (beta chain) was recorded in a study of blood T cell repertoires in COVID-19. Background on the study: Sample material is recorded as cDNA or gDNA derived from T cells, B-cell-depleted T cells, or PBMCs.

Some clones are missing from TCRdb's copy, which holds only in-frame ones; the method was immunoSEQ multiplex PCR. The data contain under 150,000 clones, approximately 90% of them singletons. In this sample, this clone turned up a few times. The CDR3 is 16 amino acids. V was clipped by 6 bases and J by 6 bases, with 21 bases between them. Germline assignment: CDR1 SGHAT and CDR2 FQNNGV. The sequencing input was peripheral blood. This clonotype was sampled from a woman aged 45-59 years with acute or convalescent COVID-19. The chain has TRBV11-2 and TRBJ2-1, with D possibly TRBD1 on 6 matching bases. The CDR3 sequence is CASSSLRGKDRNEQFF. The DNA of the CDR3 is TGTGCCAGCAGTTCTCTAAGGGGGAAGGACCGCAATGAGCAGTTCTTC.